This T cell receptor (beta chain) emerged from a study of spatial heterogeneity in lung cancer. TCR cDNA molecules each carried a unique molecular identifier. Each CDR3 protein gets one entry after TCRdb re-called the 5' RACE reads with MiXCR. The sample yields about 120,000 distinct CDR3 sequences, roughly an eighth seen once. The V and J ends lost 6 bases and 12 bases respectively, with 15 bases between them. CDR1 and CDR2 from the germline V gene are SQVTM and ANQGSEA. The CDR3 has 11 amino acids. Time point: blood at routine non-recurrence follow-up after resection. Sequencing of whole RNA from tumor, nontumor lung or frozen PBMC involved no sorting.

The TCR comes from a male donor with early-stage non-small cell lung cancer. The starting material was PBMCs, obtained at follow-up. The chain combines TRBV29-1 with TRBJ2-1; D perhaps matches TRBD2 (6 bases). Here the CDR3 reads CSVDSGQTQFF. The CDR3 nucleotides read TGCAGCGTCGACAGCGGGCAGACGCAGTTCTTC.